This entry lists 11 T cell receptor beta chains sequenced from one sample in a study of blood T cell repertoires in COVID-19. Profiled with immunoSEQ multiplex PCR; TCRdb holds only in-frame clones, not every one. The sample lists around 250,000 clones; approximately 85% were seen once. The sequenced sample consisted of peripheral blood. These receptors all stem from a man aged 50-59 years with active or convalescent COVID-19.

The chain carries TRBV7-8 and TRBJ1-5; 9 bases are a match to TRBD1. This CDR3 spans 15 amino acids. Germline V gives CDR1 SGHVS, CDR2 FQNEAQ. The trim removed 0 bases at V and 7 bases at J, leaving 4 bases unmatched. The CDR3 coding sequence is TGTGCCAGCAGCTTAGCAAGTACAGGGGGCCAGCCCCAGCATTTT. Protein sequence: CASSLASTGGQPQHF.

The genes are TRBV2 and TRBJ2-7; 9 bases are a match to TRBD2. The V gene's germline CDR1 is SNHLY and CDR2 FYNNEI. Trimming removed 8 bases from V and 6 bases from J; junction bases left unmatched: 5. The CDR3 extends over 12 amino acids. DNA for the CDR3: TGTGCCAGCGGGACTAGCTATCTCGAGCAGTACTTC. Translation: CASGTSYLEQYF.

The rearrangement links TRBV9 to TRBJ2-1; TRBD2 agrees at 16 bases. V dropped 7 bases and J dropped 2; count of bases not matched to a gene: 6. The CDR3 covers 17 residues. CDR1 is SGDLS, CDR2 YYNGEE, per germline. The CDR3 sequence: CASGGLAGGLTYNEQFF. CDR3 DNA: TGTGCCAGCGGGGGACTAGCGGGAGGGTTAACCTACAATGAGCAGTTCTTC.

V gene TRBV9 combines with J gene TRBJ1-1; TRBD1 matches 9 bases. Germline trimming cut 2 bases from V and 4 bases from J; bases unmatched to any gene: 3. The CDR3 has 14 residues. Per germline, CDR1 SGDLS and CDR2 YYNGEE. The CDR3 coding sequence is TGTGCCAGCAGCGTTGGGGGACAGGGCACTGAAGCTTTCTTT. It codes for CASSVGGQGTEAFF.

The chain joins TRBV21-1 to TRBJ1-1. TRBV21-1 is shown as a pseudogene. This CDR3 comprises 14 residues. The chain's CDR3 is CASSQTGRRDEAFF. The CDR3 region has the DNA TGTGCCAGCAGCCAAACGGGGCGGAGGGATGAAGCTTTCTTT.

This chain connects TRBV6-6 to TRBJ2-1; TRBD2 matches at 11 bases. With 7 bases clipped from V and 5 bases from J, the junction kept 4 bases outside the gene matches. The CDR3 runs 14 residues. CDR1 MNHNY and CDR2 SVGAGI come from the germline V gene (reference sequence). CDR3 nucleotides: TGTGCCAGCACCGGGACTAGCGGAGACAATGAGCAGTTCTTC. This translates into CASTGTSGDNEQFF.

This clone was observed a handful of times. The J gene is TRBJ2-1, the V gene TRBV2; tentative D call: TRBD2 (6 bases). CDR1 is SNHLY, CDR2 FYNNEI, per germline. The CDR3 loop spans 16 amino acids. With 6 bases removed from V and 0 bases from J, the gap between germline ends came to 15 bases. The CDR3 DNA sequence: TGTGCCAGCAGCCGCCCGCCCGGGAGCTCCTACAATGAGCAGTTCTTC. Translating it yields CASSRPPGSSYNEQFF.

This chain's CDR3 is CATSTDFAGVQYF. The CDR3 DNA follows: TGTGCCACCAGCACCGATTTCGCGGGAGTACAGTACTTC. This chain joins TRBV15 and TRBJ2-7; 7 nucleotides align to TRBD2. Germline loops: CDR1 LNHNV, CDR2 YYDKDF (reference sequence). V shed 4 bases, J shed 10 bases, and the junction held 10 bases outside the gene matches. This CDR3 has 13 residues. Complete variable domain (other parts from reference TRBV15 and TRBJ2-7): DAMVIQNPRYQVTQFGKPVTLSCSQTLNHNVMYWYQQKSSQAPKLLFHYYDKDFNNEADTPDNFQSRRPNTSFCFLDIRSPGLGDTAMYLCATSTDFAGVQYFGPGTRLTVT.

CDR3 DNA: TGTGCCAGCAGCCAAGCGTTCGGGGACTATGGCTACACCTTC. Amino acid sequence: CASSQAFGDYGYTF. The chain is built from TRBV3-1 (or the pseudogene TRBV3-2) and TRBJ1-2, with D unresolved. The CDR3 totals 14 residues. V shed 1 base and J shed 3 bases, with 9 bases lying between them. Germline V CDR1 and CDR2: LGHDT, YNNKEL (reference sequence).

The CDR3 here is CASSLASGRVNEQFF. Written as DNA, the CDR3 is TGTGCCAGCAGCCTAGCTAGCGGGAGAGTCAATGAGCAGTTCTTC. V and J are TRBV27 and TRBJ2-1, with 10 positions matching TRBD2. The CDR3 has 15 amino acids. V lost 6 bases and J lost 6; bases outside the gene matches: 8. Germline-derived CDR1 and CDR2 are MNHEY and SMNVEV (reference sequence).

As to this clone: Relative to the germline gene, one junction end is altered; a read error may explain this. This sequence joins TRBV7-9 and TRBJ2-7, with 10 bases lining up with TRBD2. CDR3 length: 14 amino acids. Germline V gene lookup returns CDR1 SEHNR and CDR2 FQNEAQ (reference sequence). As DNA, the CDR3 is TGTGCCAGCAGCATAGCGGGAGGAAATTACGAGCAGTACTTC. Translated: CASSIAGGNYEQYF. Supplemented by reference TRBV7-9 and TRBJ2-7, the full variable domain reads DTGVSQNPRHKITKRGQNVTFRCDPISEHNRLYWYRQTLGQGPEFLTYFQNEAQLEKSRLLSDRFSAERPKGSFSTLEIQRTEQGDSAMYLCASSIAGGNYEQYFGPGTRLTVT.